The clone carrying this T cell receptor (beta chain) was counted ten times or more. This CDR3 comprises 17 residues. The germline gives CDR1 KGHDR, CDR2 SFDVKD. Between the trimmed V and J ends, which lost 2 bases and 2 bases, there was a span of 15 bases. TCRdb processed the RT-PCR reads anew with MiXCR; each CDR3 protein has one entry. Of more than 600,000 distinct CDR3 sequences listed, approximately 15% are singletons. Sequences were obtained from memory CD4+ T cells from blood. This sequence originates from a female donor in good health, serving as a healthy control. The J gene is TRBJ2-1, the V gene TRBV24-1, with D unresolved. CDR3 in amino acids: CATSDSGWGGPYNEQFF. The CDR3 DNA reads TGTGCCACCAGTGATTCGGGTTGGGGTGGTCCCTACAATGAGCAGTTCTTC.